This T cell receptor beta chain is from a study of neoadjuvant anti-PD-1 for oral cavity cancer. Study-wide background: Nivolumab at 3 mg/kg was mostly given biweekly, three to four doses, pre-surgery. General study points: Each response group had just a few patients in TCR analyses.

Time point in this sample: after neoadjuvant nivolumab, at surgical resection. Patients had newly diagnosed, untreated stage II-IVA oral cavity squamous cell carcinoma. The CDR3 is 13 residues long. Trimming took 1 base from V and 7 from J, leaving 7 bases between them. Germline V lookup: CDR1 SGHVS, CDR2 FQNEAQ. Blood libraries mostly used around 500 ng genomic DNA, six replicates each. Libraries were prepared by immunoSEQ multiplex PCR; TCRdb keeps only in-frame clonotypes and omits some of them. The sample includes around 13,000 clones, 73% seen only once; the top ten take 2.8%. Concerning this clone itself: Its antigen is unidentified.

This sequence was found in a person aged 40 to 85 with oral cavity squamous cell carcinoma. Sequencing used PBMCs, obtained after nivolumab (anti-PD-1) treatment. V and J are TRBV7-8 and TRBJ1-4; D gene uncertain. In DNA form, the CDR3 reads TGTGCCAGCAGCTTAGGAGTGGTTGAAAAACTGTTTTTT. Its translation: CASSLGVVEKLFF.